The clone carrying this T cell receptor (beta chain) was found many times. Its cognate antigen is unknown. This specimen belongs to a study of T cells in Graves' hyperthyroidism and ophthalmopathy. About the research overall: At initial diagnosis, before any treatment had begun, peripheral blood was obtained.

Thyroid ultrasound and orbital computed tomography, with clinical symptoms and serum thyroxine and TRAb, informed diagnoses. Findings and caveats of the study: Most clonotypes that expanded in the thyroid above 0.001 also showed up in blood. Ophthalmopathy could be told apart from stable hyperthyroidism with a 13 V-J model.

RNA transcripts served as the template for amplifying TCR beta CDR3 regions. A first-round RT-PCR of the TCR CDR3 used the HTBI primer set. TCRdb called the multiplex PCR reads again in MiXCR, with one record for every CDR3 protein. The top ten hold around 20% of the sample, which has about 180,000 distinct CDR3 sequences, just under 9.5% seen once. V was pared by 4 bases and J by 4 bases, with 7 bases of the junction left unmatched. The CDR3 contains 16 residues. CDR1 and CDR2 from the germline V gene are SGHTA and FQGNSA. The chain links TRBV7-2 to TRBJ2-5; 12 bases are shared with TRBD2. The sequenced sample consisted of blood. The clonotype was recovered from a woman between 18 and 30 years old with Graves' hyperthyroidism that later progressed to Graves' ophthalmopathy. CDR3 loop: CASSSRLAGVIETQYF. The CDR3 DNA reads TGTGCCAGCAGCTCGCGACTAGCGGGAGTAATAGAGACCCAGTACTTC.